Listed below are T cell receptor beta chains from one sample, sequenced in a study of control samples from healthy donors and cancer patients. Profiled with immunoSEQ multiplex PCR; TCRdb holds only in-frame clones, not every one. Here the sample spans 110,000 or so clones, about nine tenths being singletons. The sample comprised blood. The receptor set was obtained from a human donor in good health. The donor label of this sample is uncertain. Both conserved end residues are part of each CDR3. D genes are given only for firm matches. A row's size may be missing; if present it is once, few, many or a size class.

clone size: NA; D gene: NA; J gene: TRBJ1-2; V gene: TRBV6-4; CDR3 DNA: TGTGCCAGCAGTGAGGGTCCCGAGGGGGGCTACACCTTC; CDR3 protein: CASSEGPEGGYTF
clone size: once; D gene: TRBD1; J gene: TRBJ2-2; V gene: TRBV29-1; CDR3 DNA: TGCAGTGTTGTTTTGGGACAGGGACCGAACACCGGGGAGCTGTTTTTT; CDR3 protein: CSVVLGQGPNTGELFF
clone size: NA; D gene: TRBD1; J gene: TRBJ1-6; V gene: TRBV28; CDR3 DNA: TGTGCCAGCAGCGGGACAGGAGAAGGAATTTCACCCCTCCACTTT; CDR3 protein: CASSGTGEGISPLHF
clone size: once; D gene: TRBD1; J gene: TRBJ1-2; V gene: TRBV2; CDR3 DNA: TGTGCCAGCAGTCGGGACAGCGCAAACTATGGCTACACCTTC; CDR3 protein: CASSRDSANYGYTF
clone size: NA; D gene: NA; J gene: TRBJ2-1; V gene: TRBV15; CDR3 DNA: TGTGCCACCAGCAGAGATAAGTACGGAAACAATGAGCAGTTCTTC; CDR3 protein: CATSRDKYGNNEQFF
clone size: NA; D gene: TRBD2; J gene: TRBJ2-2; V gene: TRBV5-5; CDR3 DNA: TGTGCCAGCAGGCTTGCTTCGTCGGGGGGAACCGGGGAGCTGTTTTTT; CDR3 protein: CASRLASSGGTGELFF
clone size: NA; D gene: NA; J gene: TRBJ1-1; V gene: TRBV7-9; CDR3 DNA: TGTGCCAGCAGCTTAGAGACAGGTGAAGCTTTCTTT; CDR3 protein: CASSLETGEAFF
clone size: NA; D gene: NA; J gene: TRBJ2-5; V gene: TRBV24-1; CDR3 DNA: TGTGCCACCAGTGACGCTGGACACGCAGCACAAGAGACCCAGTACTTC; CDR3 protein: CATSDAGHAAQETQYF
clone size: NA; D gene: NA; J gene: TRBJ1-6; V gene: TRBV28; CDR3 DNA: TGTGCCAGCAGTGGCAACCCGCCTAAGGATTCACCCCTCCACTTT; CDR3 protein: CASSGNPPKDSPLHF
clone size: NA; D gene: NA; J gene: TRBJ1-1; V gene: TRBV5-6; CDR3 DNA: TGTGCCAGCAGCTTGGGACAGGCTCTTCCTGAAGCTTTCTTT; CDR3 protein: CASSLGQALPEAFF
clone size: NA; D gene: TRBD1; J gene: TRBJ1-3; V gene: TRBV7-9; CDR3 DNA: TGTGCCAGCAGCCAGAAGCCGACAGGGTCGGGAAACACCATATATTTT; CDR3 protein: CASSQKPTGSGNTIYF
clone size: NA; D gene: TRBD1; J gene: TRBJ2-2; V gene: TRBV7-2; CDR3 DNA: TGTGCCAGCAGCTCCGACAGGGCGAACACCGGGGAGCTGTTTTTT; CDR3 protein: CASSSDRANTGELFF
clone size: NA; D gene: NA; J gene: TRBJ2-1; V gene: TRBV4-1; CDR3 DNA: TGCGCCAGCAGGGACTTTTATGAGCAGTTCTTC; CDR3 protein: CASRDFYEQFF
clone size: once; D gene: TRBD1; J gene: TRBJ1-1; V gene: TRBV5-1; CDR3 DNA: TGCGCCAGCAGCCGGGACAGCCAGAACACTGAAGCTTTCTTT; CDR3 protein: CASSRDSQNTEAFF
clone size: NA; D gene: TRBD1; J gene: TRBJ1-5; V gene: TRBV4-2; CDR3 DNA: TGTGCCAGCAGCCCCGGGACAGGGAGATTGCCCCAGCATTTT; CDR3 protein: CASSPGTGRLPQHF
clone size: NA; D gene: NA; J gene: TRBJ2-3; V gene: TRBV19; CDR3 DNA: TGTGCCAGTAGTTCCTTCACAGATACGCAGTATTTT; CDR3 protein: CASSSFTDTQYF
clone size: NA; D gene: NA; J gene: TRBJ1-1; V gene: TRBV29-1; CDR3 DNA: TGCAGCGTTCGTAAGTTAACTGAAGCTTTCTTT; CDR3 protein: CSVRKLTEAFF